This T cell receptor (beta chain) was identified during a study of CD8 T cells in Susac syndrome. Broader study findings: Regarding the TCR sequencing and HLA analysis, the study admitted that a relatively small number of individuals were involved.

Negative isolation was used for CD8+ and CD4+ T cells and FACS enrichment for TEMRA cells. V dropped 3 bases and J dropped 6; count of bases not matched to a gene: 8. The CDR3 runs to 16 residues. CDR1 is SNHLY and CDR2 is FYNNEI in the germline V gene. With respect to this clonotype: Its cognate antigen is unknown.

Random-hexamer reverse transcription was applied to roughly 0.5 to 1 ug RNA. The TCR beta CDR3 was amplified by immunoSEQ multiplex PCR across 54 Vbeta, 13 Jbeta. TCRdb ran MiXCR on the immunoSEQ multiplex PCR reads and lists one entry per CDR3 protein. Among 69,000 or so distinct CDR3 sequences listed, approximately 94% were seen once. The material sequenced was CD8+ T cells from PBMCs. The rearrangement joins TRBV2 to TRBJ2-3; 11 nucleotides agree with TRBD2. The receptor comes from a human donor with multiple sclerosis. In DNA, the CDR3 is TGTGCCAGCAGTGATCCACTAGCGGGAGTCGCGGATACGCAGTATTTT. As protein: CASSDPLAGVADTQYF.